The source of this T cell receptor (beta chain) is a study of vaccination effects on CD4 cells after COVID-19. This clone was counted a single time. Antigen: not known. General study results and limits: Marked clonal contraction of infection- and vaccine-induced clones was seen late after vaccination. Few convalescent patients were included, and no early post-infection timepoints were sampled.

Using immunoSEQ multiplex PCR, the repertoire was profiled, and TCRdb retains in-frame clones only, with some absent. The sample yields 37,000 or so clones, 68% seen once. The CDR3 is 13 residues long. With 6 bases clipped from V and 7 bases from J, the junction kept 8 bases outside the gene matches. It was after approximately 10 days of culture that CD4+ T cells were isolated. According to the study, vaccine recipients showed no prior SARS-CoV-2 infection and negative nucleocapsid antibodies. Days 3 and 7 saw half the medium replaced with IL-2 medium. The specimen was CD4+ T cells from PBMCs cultured without peptide, collected before COVID-19 vaccination. The TCR sequence derives from a human donor who received a COVID-19 vaccine. The V and J genes are TRBV12-3 or TRBV12-4 and TRBJ2-7; TRBD2 aligns across 8 bases. The CDR3 loop reads CASRVAGSGEQYF. The CDR3, as DNA: TGTGCCAGCAGGGTAGCGGGATCGGGGGAGCAGTACTTC.